This TCR beta chain emerged from a study of STAT3 mutations in large granular lymphocyte leukemia. The study, taken as a whole, reports: In T-cell large granular lymphocyte leukemia, about half of patients showed multiple immunodominant subclonotypes.

TCRbeta libraries averaged around 41,000 productive templates per sample. Repertoires were generated with immunoSEQ multiplex PCR, while TCRdb's copy carries only in-frame clones and drops some. The table shows tens of thousands of clones, with 75% to 90% occurring only once. Details on this clone: Its antigen is undetermined.

Sequenced: peripheral blood mononuclear cells. The receptor's source is a man between 60 and 70 years old with T-cell large granular lymphocyte leukemia. Some clones in this sample may be carry-over from other donors' samples.

As DNA, the CDR3 is TGTGCCAGCAGCCTGGAGGGGGGGCTTAACTATGGCTACACCTTC. It translates to CASSLEGGLNYGYTF. This chain connects TRBV5-4 to TRBJ1-2; D might be TRBD1 (6 bases). The germline gives CDR1 SGHNT, CDR2 YYREEE (reference sequence). This CDR3 is built from 15 residues. Trimming took off 4 bases at V and 1 base at J, with 14 bases between the two ends.